This T cell receptor beta chain comes out of a study of post-analysis software for immune sequencing data. The CDR3 has 15 residues. Germline assignment: CDR1 SQVTM and CDR2 ANQGSEA. V dropped 5 bases and J dropped 4; count of bases not matched to a gene: 8. Study-level results: In patients, TRBV5-6, TRBV5-1 and TRBV20-1 belonged to five TRBV segments found more frequently than in controls.

On this clonotype: Its target is unknown.

TCR beta libraries were prepared from cDNA with unique molecular identifiers. Input amounts of 1 to 10 million T cells were used. These gave roughly 0.5 million cDNA molecules, so each molecule approximated one T cell. TCRdb recomputed calls from the PCR reads with MiXCR, one row per CDR3 protein. The data show about 800,000 distinct CDR3 sequences, approximately 30% seen once. The chain is built from TRBV29-1 and TRBJ2-2; 9 positions agree with TRBD1. The source is a girl aged 5-17 years with multiple sclerosis. Material for sequencing was blood. The CDR3 reads CSVSPGTGSTGELFF. CDR3 in DNA: TGCAGCGTTTCCCCCGGGACAGGGTCCACCGGGGAGCTGTTTTTT.